This entry is about one T cell receptor beta chain. What it binds is unknown. The protocol was immunoSEQ multiplex PCR, while the TCRdb copy is restricted to in-frame clones and leaves out a portion. This table holds about 770,000 clones, over 55% found once. Researchers partitioned CD4+ cells into CD45RA+ naive and CD45RA-negative memory subsets. These data are taken from a study of shared clonotypes between healthy human individuals. Turning to the study itself: Three plates each covered CD4 naive and memory; CD8 naive two, CD8 memory one.

Study-level points and caveats: When compared with the clonotypes that were shared by all four sorted-subset donors, the non-shared clonotypes turned out to have lower generation probabilities.

V lost 8 bases and J 5 bases, leaving 13 bases between the germline ends. The CDR3 consists of 13 residues. Germline V gene sequence: CDR1 SNHLY, CDR2 FYNNEI. The gene calls are TRBV2 and TRBJ2-1; D might be TRBD2 (6 bases). The TCR comes from a young woman in good health. Input material: memory CD4+ T cells sorted from blood. The subset denotes: CD45RA-negative fraction. CDR3 loop: CASGDWVNNEQFF. Here the CDR3 DNA reads TGTGCCAGCGGGGACTGGGTGAACAATGAGCAGTTCTTC.